Below are 30 T cell receptor beta chains sequenced from a single sample in a study of control samples from healthy donors and cancer patients. Repertoires were generated with immunoSEQ multiplex PCR, while TCRdb's copy carries only in-frame clones and drops some. The sample lists 150,000 or so clones, roughly nine tenths occurring once. Source material: blood. Receptor source: a man aged 18 to 30 in good health.

J is TRBJ2-1 and V is TRBV11-3, with 9 nucleotides matching TRBD2. Looked up from germline, CDR1 is SGHNT and CDR2 is YENEEA. The CDR3 runs to 15 residues. Trimming cost V 1 base and J 4 bases; bases outside gene matches: 2. As DNA, the CDR3 is TGTGCCAGCAGCTTAGGAAGCGGGAGGTACAATGAGCAGTTCTTC. Translation: CASSLGSGRYNEQFF.

The chain joins TRBV5-6 to TRBJ2-3; TRBD1 might be the D (6 bases). Germline loops: CDR1 SGHDT, CDR2 YYEEEE. CDR3 length: 14 amino acids. Trimming cost V 1 base and J 5 bases, with 11 bases left between them. The CDR3 coding sequence is TGTGCCAGCAGCTTGAACAGGGCGGTAGATACGCAGTATTTT. It translates to CASSLNRAVDTQYF.

This chain uses TRBV28 with TRBJ2-2, with a possible D match to TRBD1 (7 bases). CDR1 and CDR2 (germline): MDHEN, SYDVKM. This CDR3 contains 15 residues. Trimming left V 6 bases short and J 2 bases short, with 13 bases between. The CDR3: CASRGGQINTGELFF. In DNA form, the CDR3 reads TGTGCCAGCAGGGGGGGACAGATAAACACCGGGGAGCTGTTTTTT.

The rearrangement uses TRBV3-1 (or the pseudogene TRBV3-2) and TRBJ1-3; TRBD1 matches at 10 bases. The length of the CDR3 is 16 residues. Germline values: CDR1 LGHDT, CDR2 YNNKEL (reference sequence). Trimming removed 6 bases from V and 0 bases from J; junction bases left unmatched: 5. CDR3 sequence reads: CASSGRTGGSGNTIYF. The CDR3 nucleotides are TGTGCCAGCAGTGGTAGGACAGGGGGCTCTGGAAACACCATATATTTT.

The rearrangement joins TRBV29-1 to TRBJ2-3; no definite D call. Trimming stripped 4 bases from V and 2 bases from J, with 16 bases between. Germline V gene sequence: CDR1 SQVTM, CDR2 ANQGSEA. The CDR3 totals 15 residues. Here the CDR3 DNA reads TGCAGCGTTGGGGTTACCACTAAGTTCACAGATACGCAGTATTTT. Translation gives CSVGVTTKFTDTQYF.

The chain combines TRBV11-2 with TRBJ1-2; TRBD1 aligns across 12 bases. Germline assignment: CDR1 SGHAT and CDR2 FQNNGV. J gave up 5 bases and V 5 bases, and 6 bases lay outside the gene matches. The CDR3 runs 15 residues. The CDR3 region is CASSLGTGGAYGYTF. The CDR3 DNA is TGTGCCAGCAGCCTCGGGACAGGGGGCGCATATGGCTACACCTTC.

The CDR3 protein is CASSPTYGGNTIYF. The CDR3 nucleotides read TGTGCCAGCAGCCCCACCTACGGTGGGAACACCATATATTTT. This rearrangement joins TRBV9 to TRBJ1-3, with unresolved D. Germline CDR1 is SGDLS and CDR2 is YYNGEE. The germline V and J ends were trimmed by 4 bases and 7 bases, with 15 bases remaining between them. The CDR3 is made up of 14 amino acids.

V and J are TRBV19 and TRBJ1-1, with TRBD1 identical over 9 bases. The ends lost 5 bases at V and 7 bases at J; junction bases unmatched: 8. The length of the CDR3 is 14 residues. Germline V gene data show CDR1 as LNHDA and CDR2 as SQIVND (reference sequence). This CDR3 is CASSSPGQGVEAFF. CDR3 in DNA: TGTGCCAGTAGTTCGCCGGGACAGGGCGTTGAAGCTTTCTTT.

The chain has TRBV15 and TRBJ2-7, with 8 bases matching TRBD1. The CDR3 consists of 15 residues. In germline, CDR1 is LNHNV, CDR2 YYDKDF (reference sequence). The ends lost 1 base at V and 5 bases at J; junction bases unmatched: 7. The CDR3 DNA follows: TGTGCCACCAGCAGAGGGACAGGGATGCCGCACGAGCAGTACTTC. Translating gives CATSRGTGMPHEQYF.

V is TRBV7-9 and J is TRBJ2-3; D might be TRBD1 (5 bases). Trimming removed 1 base at V and 3 bases at J, with 11 bases between. The germline V gene encodes CDR1 SEHNR and CDR2 FQNEAQ (reference sequence). This CDR3 region has 15 residues. As DNA, the CDR3 is TGTGCCAGCAGCTTAGAAGTCAGGGTAACAGATACGCAGTATTTT. Protein: CASSLEVRVTDTQYF.

This clone was detected once. The chain is built from TRBV6-6 and TRBJ2-1; tentatively, D is TRBD1 (5 bases). The CDR3 runs to 12 residues. Looked up from germline, CDR1 is MNHNY and CDR2 is SVGAGI (reference sequence). Between the trimmed V and J ends, which lost 0 bases and 12 bases, there was a span of 9 bases. As DNA, the CDR3 is TGTGCCAGCAGTTACTCGGGCAGGGTGCAGTTCTTC. This translates into CASSYSGRVQFF.

This clone appeared a single time. The chain couples TRBV6-5 to TRBJ2-3; the D is unclear. This CDR3 has 14 amino acids. The V and J ends lost 2 bases and 0 bases respectively, with 6 bases between them. Germline V gene data show CDR1 as MNHEY and CDR2 as SVGAGI. CDR3 bases: TGTGCCAGCAGTTACATGGTCAGCACAGATACGCAGTATTTT. This codes for CASSYMVSTDTQYF.

The chain couples TRBV27 to TRBJ1-1, with TRBD1 as a possible D gene (6 bases). The germline gives CDR1 MNHEY, CDR2 SMNVEV (reference sequence). The CDR3 is made up of 13 amino acids. V lost 10 bases to trimming and J lost 4 bases, with 16 bases between them. As DNA, the CDR3 is TGTGCCACCAGACAGGCGACAACCACTGAAGCTTTCTTT. Translated, it gives CATRQATTTEAFF.

The V and J genes are TRBV15 and TRBJ2-2, with 9 positions matching TRBD1. The V gene's germline CDR1 is LNHNV and CDR2 YYDKDF (reference sequence). The CDR3 spans 16 residues. J gave up 6 bases and V 4 bases, and 9 bases lay outside the gene matches. CDR3 residues: CATSTPGQGVAGELFF. DNA of the CDR3: TGTGCCACCAGCACACCGGGACAGGGTGTGGCCGGGGAGCTGTTTTTT.

The chain carries TRBV9 and TRBJ1-1; TRBD1 aligns across 8 bases. Trimming removed 4 bases from V and 7 bases from J; junction bases left unmatched: 6. The germline CDR1 and CDR2 sequences are SGDLS and YYNGEE. The CDR3 length is 13 residues. The CDR3 is CASSTTGTGEAFF. As DNA, the CDR3 is TGTGCCAGCAGCACCACCGGGACAGGTGAAGCTTTCTTT.

This sequence joins TRBV18 and TRBJ2-7, with unresolved D. CDR1 is KGHSH, CDR2 LQKENI, per germline. V lost 1 base and J 3 bases, leaving 7 bases between the germline ends. There are 13 residues in the CDR3. The CDR3 here is CASSPRHSYEQYF. As DNA, the CDR3 is TGTGCCAGCTCACCACGGCACAGCTACGAGCAGTACTTC.

The CDR3, as DNA: TGTGCCACCAGTGTTACGGGGAGGGCCGGGGAGCTGTTTTTT. Translated, it gives CATSVTGRAGELFF. The J gene is TRBJ2-2, the V gene TRBV24-1; the match to TRBD2 covers 7 bases. Trimming took 5 bases from V and 6 from J; bases not matched to a gene: 5. The CDR3 has 14 residues. Germline CDR1 and CDR2: KGHDR and SFDVKD.

The chain carries TRBV7-9 and TRBJ2-1, with 8 bases matching TRBD1. Unmatched junction bases numbered 15, after V lost 4 bases and J lost 10 bases. CDR1 is SEHNR, CDR2 FQNEAQ, per germline (reference sequence). The CDR3 is made up of 16 amino acids. The CDR3 spells CASSSQGQGLAHEQFF. CDR3 DNA: TGTGCCAGCAGCTCCCAAGGACAGGGATTGGCCCACGAGCAGTTCTTC.

The rearrangement uses TRBV7-2 and TRBJ1-1, with D perhaps matching TRBD1 (5 bases). The V end lost 5 bases, the J end lost 1 base, and 14 bases lay between the germline ends. Germline assignment: CDR1 SGHTA and CDR2 FQGNSA. This CDR3 is built from 15 residues. CDR3 sequence: CASSGGVLANTEAFF. The CDR3 nucleotides are TGTGCCAGCAGCGGGGGGGTGTTAGCGAACACTGAAGCTTTCTTT. Based on the CDR3 plus reference TRBV7-2 and TRBJ1-1, the full variable domain is GAGVSQSPSNKVTEKGKDVELRCDPISGHTALYWYRQSLGQGLEFLIYFQGNSAPDKSGLPSDRFSAERTGGSVSTLTIQRTQQEDSAVYLCASSGGVLANTEAFFGQGTRLTVV.

The chain employs TRBV13 and TRBJ2-5; D not certain. Germline-derived CDR1 and CDR2 are PRHDT and FYEKMQ (reference sequence). Trimming took 5 bases from V and 7 from J, leaving 8 bases between them. The CDR3 has 11 residues. As DNA, the CDR3 is TGTGCCAGCAGCAGCAGTGGGACCCAGTACTTC. As protein: CASSSSGTQYF.

The V and J genes are TRBV2 and TRBJ1-2, with D unclear. Trimming removed 6 bases at V and 7 bases at J, with 27 bases between. The germline CDR1 and CDR2 sequences are SNHLY and FYNNEI. The CDR3 consists of 17 residues. The CDR3 nucleotides are TGTGCCAGCAGCTCTCTCCTGGGAAACGGGGAAGGGTCTGGCTACACCTTC. Its protein is CASSSLLGNGEGSGYTF.

CDR3 region: CASSLQGMYGYTF. The CDR3 coding sequence is TGTGCCAGCAGCTTGCAGGGGATGTATGGCTACACCTTC. The chain links TRBV5-4 to TRBJ1-2; D might be TRBD1 (6 bases). The germline V and J ends were trimmed by 1 base and 5 bases, with 9 bases remaining between them. The CDR3 extends over 13 amino acids. CDR1 SGHNT and CDR2 YYREEE come from the germline V gene (reference sequence).

This chain connects TRBV2 to TRBJ2-1; no clear D gene. CDR3 length: 15 residues. Trimming removed 2 bases at V and 7 bases at J, with 15 bases between. CDR1 and CDR2 (germline): SNHLY, FYNNEI. In DNA form, the CDR3 reads TGTGCCAGCAGTGAATCCGGGCCCATTCGGAATGAGCAGTTCTTC. This encodes CASSESGPIRNEQFF.

V usage is TRBV24-1 and J usage is TRBJ1-5; D is perhaps TRBD1 (5 bases). The CDR3 covers 13 residues. The V gene's germline CDR1 is KGHDR and CDR2 SFDVKD. Trimming took 5 bases from V and 6 from J, leaving 10 bases between them. Here the CDR3 DNA reads TGTGCCACCAGTGCACAGGAGGGTCAGCCCCAGCATTTT. It codes for CATSAQEGQPQHF.

The chain combines TRBV30 with TRBJ1-1; D remains ambiguous. CDR1 and CDR2 from the germline V gene are GTSNPN and SVGIG (reference sequence). The CDR3 has 13 amino acids. The V end lost 1 base, the J end lost 0 bases, and 6 bases lay between the germline ends. CDR3 bases: TGTGCCTGGAGTGCCGCACTGAACACTGAAGCTTTCTTT. Protein: CAWSAALNTEAFF.

The chain uses TRBV7-9 and TRBJ1-2; 8 bases are shared with TRBD1. Germline V lookup: CDR1 SEHNR, CDR2 FQNEAQ (reference sequence). This CDR3 is 16 amino acids long. V lost 2 bases and J lost 6; bases outside the gene matches: 11. DNA of the CDR3: TGTGCCAGCAGCTTACTTCGGACAGGGTGGGTGGATGGCTACACCTTC. This encodes CASSLLRTGWVDGYTF.

Comments on this clone: The sample has other DNA sequences that encode this CDR3 too. This chain connects TRBV5-1 to TRBJ1-1, with 8 bases aligning to TRBD1. The CDR3 totals 13 residues. Looked up from germline, CDR1 is SGHRS and CDR2 is YFSETQ. V was clipped by 1 base and J by 5 bases; unmatched bases: 1. CDR3 residues: CASSLTGGTEAFF. As DNA, the CDR3 is TGCGCCAGCAGCTTGACAGGGGGGACTGAAGCTTTCTTT.

This clone was seen only a few times. The chain carries TRBV6-5 and TRBJ1-2, with TRBD1 matching 10 bases. The CDR3 is 13 residues long. Germline values: CDR1 MNHEY, CDR2 SVGAGI. V was pared by 8 bases and J by 10 bases, with 10 bases of the junction left unmatched. The CDR3 DNA is TGTGCCAGCTCCACCTCGACAGGGGGCGTCTACACCTTC. It codes for CASSTSTGGVYTF.

The rearrangement links TRBV5-1 to TRBJ2-2; TRBD1 matches 10 bases. CDR1 SGHRS and CDR2 YFSETQ come from the germline V gene. The trim removed 0 bases at V and 4 bases at J, leaving 0 bases unmatched. The CDR3 runs 15 residues. In DNA form, the CDR3 reads TGCGCCAGCAGCTTGGGGACAGGGGGCACCGGGGAGCTGTTTTTT. Translating gives CASSLGTGGTGELFF.

This clone has only one observation. The rearrangement uses TRBV11-2 and TRBJ2-7; weak D call: TRBD1 (5 bases). Trimming pared 1 base from V and 1 base from J, leaving 8 bases between. There are 14 residues in the CDR3. Germline loops: CDR1 SGHAT, CDR2 FQNNGV. CDR3 residues: CASSLGAGSYEQYF. The CDR3 DNA reads as TGTGCCAGCAGCTTAGGGGCAGGGTCCTACGAGCAGTACTTC.